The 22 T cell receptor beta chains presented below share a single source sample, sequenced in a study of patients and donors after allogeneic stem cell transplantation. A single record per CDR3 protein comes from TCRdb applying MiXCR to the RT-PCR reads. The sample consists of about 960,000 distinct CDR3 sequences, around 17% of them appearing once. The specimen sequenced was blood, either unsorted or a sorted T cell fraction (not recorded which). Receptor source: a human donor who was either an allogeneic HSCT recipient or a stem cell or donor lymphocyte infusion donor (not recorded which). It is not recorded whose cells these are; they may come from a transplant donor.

The CDR3 spells CASSQGVPSGRVYEQYF. The CDR3 DNA sequence: TGTGCCAGCAGCCAAGGGGTCCCTAGCGGGAGGGTCTACGAGCAGTACTTC. The chain has TRBV3-1 and TRBJ2-7; 12 bases fit TRBD2. There are 17 residues in the CDR3. From germline, CDR1 is LGHDT and CDR2 YNNKEL (reference sequence). V lost 1 base to trimming and J lost 3 bases; unmatched junction nucleotides: 7.

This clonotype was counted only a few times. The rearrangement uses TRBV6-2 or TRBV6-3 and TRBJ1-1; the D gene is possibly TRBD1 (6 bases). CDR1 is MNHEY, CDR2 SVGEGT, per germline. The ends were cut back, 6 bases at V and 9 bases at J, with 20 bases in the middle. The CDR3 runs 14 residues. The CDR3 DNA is TGTGCCAGCAGCGACGACAGGCTCCCGACTAAAGCTTTCTTT. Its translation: CASSDDRLPTKAFF.

CDR3 DNA: TGTGCCAGCAGTTTCATCGCAGCCCAAGAGACCCAGTACTTC. Amino acid sequence: CASSFIAAQETQYF. The gene calls are TRBV12-3 or TRBV12-4 and TRBJ2-5; D is undetermined. CDR3 length: 14 residues. Trimming shortened V by 3 bases and J by 1 base, and 9 bases separated the two germline ends.

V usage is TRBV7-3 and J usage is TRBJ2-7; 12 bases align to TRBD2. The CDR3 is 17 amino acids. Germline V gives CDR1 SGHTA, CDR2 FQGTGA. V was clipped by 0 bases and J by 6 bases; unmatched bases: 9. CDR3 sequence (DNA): TGTGCCAGCAGCTTAACGGCTAGCGGGAGGGCAGGAGGCGAGCAGTACTTC. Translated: CASSLTASGRAGGEQYF.

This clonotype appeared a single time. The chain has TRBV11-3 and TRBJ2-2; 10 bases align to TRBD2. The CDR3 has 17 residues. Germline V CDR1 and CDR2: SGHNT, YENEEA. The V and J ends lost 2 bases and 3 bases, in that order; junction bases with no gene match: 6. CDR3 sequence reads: CASSLSTLAGHTGELFF. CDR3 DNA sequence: TGTGCCAGCAGCTTATCTACACTAGCGGGGCACACCGGGGAGCTGTTTTTT.

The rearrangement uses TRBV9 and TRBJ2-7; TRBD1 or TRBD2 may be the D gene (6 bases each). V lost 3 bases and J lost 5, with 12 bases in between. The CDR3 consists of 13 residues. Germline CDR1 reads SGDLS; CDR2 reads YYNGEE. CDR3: CASSAGAMDEQYF. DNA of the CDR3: TGTGCCAGCAGCGCGGGGGCGATGGACGAGCAGTACTTC.

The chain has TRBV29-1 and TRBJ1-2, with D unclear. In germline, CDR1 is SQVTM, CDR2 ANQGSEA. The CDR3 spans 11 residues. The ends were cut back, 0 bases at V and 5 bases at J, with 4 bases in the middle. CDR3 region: CSVEEEYGYTF. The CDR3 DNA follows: TGCAGCGTTGAAGAGGAATATGGCTACACCTTC.

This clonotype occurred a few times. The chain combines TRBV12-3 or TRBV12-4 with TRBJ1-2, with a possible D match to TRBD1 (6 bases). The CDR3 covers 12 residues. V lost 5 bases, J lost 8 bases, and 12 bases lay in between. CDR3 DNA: TGTGCCAGCAGTCATACAGGGACCGGCTACACCTTC. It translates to CASSHTGTGYTF.

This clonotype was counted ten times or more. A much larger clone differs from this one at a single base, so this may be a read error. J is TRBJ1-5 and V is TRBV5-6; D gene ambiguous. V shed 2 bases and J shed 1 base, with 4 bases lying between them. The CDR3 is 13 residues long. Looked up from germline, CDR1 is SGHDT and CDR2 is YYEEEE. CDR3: CASSFDSNQPQHF. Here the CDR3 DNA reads TGTGCCAGCAGCTTCGACAGCAATCAGCCCCAGCATTTT.

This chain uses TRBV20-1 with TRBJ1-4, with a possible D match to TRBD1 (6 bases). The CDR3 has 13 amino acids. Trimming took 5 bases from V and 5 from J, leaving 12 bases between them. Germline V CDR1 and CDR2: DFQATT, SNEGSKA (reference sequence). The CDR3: CSAVDRRNEKLFF. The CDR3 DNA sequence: TGCAGTGCTGTCGACAGGAGAAATGAAAAACTGTTTTTT.

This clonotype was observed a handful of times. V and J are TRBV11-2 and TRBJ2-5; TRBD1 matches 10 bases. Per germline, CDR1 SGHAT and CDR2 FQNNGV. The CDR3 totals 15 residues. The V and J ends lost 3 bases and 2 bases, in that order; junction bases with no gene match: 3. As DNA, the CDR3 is TGTGCCAGCAGCTTGGGACAGGGGACACAAGAGACCCAGTACTTC. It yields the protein CASSLGQGTQETQYF.

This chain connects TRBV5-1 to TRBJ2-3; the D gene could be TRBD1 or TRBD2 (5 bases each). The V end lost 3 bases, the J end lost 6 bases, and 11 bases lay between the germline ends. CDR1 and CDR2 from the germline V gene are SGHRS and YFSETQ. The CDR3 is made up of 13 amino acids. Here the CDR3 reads CASSSLRDDTQYF. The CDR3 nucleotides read TGCGCCAGCAGCTCGCTCAGGGACGATACGCAGTATTTT.

CDR3 sequence reads: CASSLDEGHPSTTEAFF. CDR3 nucleotide sequence: TGTGCCAGCAGCTTAGATGAGGGCCACCCGTCCACCACTGAAGCTTTCTTT. V is TRBV7-8 and J is TRBJ1-1; D remains unclear. The CDR3 has 17 amino acids. V was pared by 1 base and J by 4 bases, with 19 bases between. Germline V gives CDR1 SGHVS, CDR2 FQNEAQ. The entire variable domain, with the rest obtained from reference TRBV7-8 and TRBJ1-1, is as follows: GAGVSQSPRYKVAKRGQDVALRCDPISGHVSLFWYQQALGQGPEFLTYFQNEAQLDKSGLPSDRFFAERPEGSVSTLKIQRTQQEDSAVYLCASSLDEGHPSTTEAFFGQGTRLTVV.

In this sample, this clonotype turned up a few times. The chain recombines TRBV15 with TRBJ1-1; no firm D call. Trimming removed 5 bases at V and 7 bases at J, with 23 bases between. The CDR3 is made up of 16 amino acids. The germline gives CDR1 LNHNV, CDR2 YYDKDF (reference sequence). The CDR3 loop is CATSDIGQRRPVEAFF. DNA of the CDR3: TGTGCCACCAGCGACATAGGGCAGAGGAGGCCCGTTGAAGCTTTCTTT.

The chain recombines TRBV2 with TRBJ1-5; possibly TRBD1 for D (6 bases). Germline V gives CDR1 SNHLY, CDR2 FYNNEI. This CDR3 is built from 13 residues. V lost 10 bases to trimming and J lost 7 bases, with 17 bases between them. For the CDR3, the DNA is TGTGCCACCGAAGCGGGGGGCCAACAGCCCCAGCATTTT. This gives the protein CATEAGGQQPQHF.

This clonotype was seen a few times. This CDR3 reads CASSLVGGSGYNEQFF. Here the CDR3 DNA reads TGTGCCAGCAGCTTAGTAGGTGGTAGCGGCTACAATGAGCAGTTCTTC. The chain is built from TRBV7-7 and TRBJ2-1, with a possible D match to TRBD2 (6 bases). The germline V gene encodes CDR1 SSHAT and CDR2 FNYEAQ (reference sequence). The CDR3 spans 16 residues. Trimming removed 1 base at V and 3 bases at J, with 13 bases between.

In DNA form, the CDR3 reads TGTGCCAGCAGACCGATCGGGAGCACAGATACGCAGTATTTT. Residues: CASRPIGSTDTQYF. The chain uses TRBV7-6 and TRBJ2-3; D is unresolved. The germline V gene encodes CDR1 SGHVS and CDR2 FNYEAQ. The CDR3 has 14 residues. V was shortened by 6 bases and J by 0 bases, with 10 bases between the two germline ends.

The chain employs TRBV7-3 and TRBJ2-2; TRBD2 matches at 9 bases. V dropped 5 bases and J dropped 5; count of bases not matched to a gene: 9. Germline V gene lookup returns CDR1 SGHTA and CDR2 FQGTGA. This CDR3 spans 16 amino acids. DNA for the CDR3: TGTGCCAGCAGCCTAGCCCCGGGACTAGCAACCGGGGAGCTGTTTTTT. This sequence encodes CASSLAPGLATGELFF. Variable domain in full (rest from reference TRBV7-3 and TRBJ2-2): GAGVSQTPSNKVTEKGKYVELRCDPISGHTALYWYRQSLGQGPEFLIYFQGTGAADDSGLPNDRFFAVRPEGSVSTLKIQRTERGDSAVYLCASSLAPGLATGELFFGEGSRLTVL.

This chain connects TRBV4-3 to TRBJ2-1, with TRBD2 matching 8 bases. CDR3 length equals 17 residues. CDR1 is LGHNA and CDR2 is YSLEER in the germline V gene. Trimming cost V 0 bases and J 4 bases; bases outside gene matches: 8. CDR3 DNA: TGCGCCAGCAGCCAAGATTCTGAGGCTAGCGGGTACAATGAGCAGTTCTTC. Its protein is CASSQDSEASGYNEQFF.

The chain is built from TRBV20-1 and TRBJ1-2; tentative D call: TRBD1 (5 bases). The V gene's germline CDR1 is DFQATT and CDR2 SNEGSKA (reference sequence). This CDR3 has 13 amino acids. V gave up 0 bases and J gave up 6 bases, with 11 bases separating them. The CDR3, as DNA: TGCAGTGCTAGAGATGGGGGGACGGATGGCTACACCTTC. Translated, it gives CSARDGGTDGYTF.

The CDR3 nucleotides read TGCGCCAGCAGCCGAAACCTAGCGGGAGAGGGTGGTTACAATGAGCAGTTCTTC. Amino acid sequence: CASSRNLAGEGGYNEQFF. The V call is TRBV5-1, the J call TRBJ2-1, with 10 positions matching TRBD2. The CDR3 sequence is 18 residues long. V lost 4 bases, J lost 4 bases, and 14 bases stayed unmatched. Per germline, CDR1 SGHRS and CDR2 YFSETQ.

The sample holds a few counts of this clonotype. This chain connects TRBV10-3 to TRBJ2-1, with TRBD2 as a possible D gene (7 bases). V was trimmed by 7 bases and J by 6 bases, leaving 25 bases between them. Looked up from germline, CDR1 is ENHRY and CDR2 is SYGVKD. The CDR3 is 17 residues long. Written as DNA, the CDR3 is TGTGCCATCAACCCCGGAGGGGGGGCGGGGAGATTCAATGAGCAGTTCTTC. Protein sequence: CAINPGGGAGRFNEQFF.